Listed here is a single T cell receptor beta chain. The CDR3 contains 17 residues. V shed 4 bases, J shed 5 bases, and the junction held 8 bases outside the gene matches. Germline V lookup: CDR1 LGHNA, CDR2 YNFKEQ. The data stem from a study of blood T cell repertoires in COVID-19. Study overall: Both acute and convalescent COVID-19 samples were obtained from the United States, Italy and Spain. In each case, the material was cDNA or gDNA derived from T cells, B-cell-depleted T cells, or PBMCs.

Authors' data handling: Amplification from reference gene primers served as the basis for estimated nucleated cell counts. Profiling relied on immunoSEQ multiplex PCR, and the TCRdb table lists in-frame clones only, not all of them. Clone size and the V and J calls come from that table; the DNA yielded D and trimming. The table shows about 220,000 clones, with over 70% occurring only once. The chain combines TRBV4-2 with TRBJ2-5; TRBD2 matches at 15 bases. The clonotype was recovered from a woman aged 65 to 85 with acute or convalescent COVID-19. The sequencing input was peripheral blood. The CDR3 loop is CASSPRTSGGAVETQYF. The CDR3 DNA is TGTGCCAGCAGCCCTCGGACTAGCGGGGGGGCCGTGGAGACCCAGTACTTC.